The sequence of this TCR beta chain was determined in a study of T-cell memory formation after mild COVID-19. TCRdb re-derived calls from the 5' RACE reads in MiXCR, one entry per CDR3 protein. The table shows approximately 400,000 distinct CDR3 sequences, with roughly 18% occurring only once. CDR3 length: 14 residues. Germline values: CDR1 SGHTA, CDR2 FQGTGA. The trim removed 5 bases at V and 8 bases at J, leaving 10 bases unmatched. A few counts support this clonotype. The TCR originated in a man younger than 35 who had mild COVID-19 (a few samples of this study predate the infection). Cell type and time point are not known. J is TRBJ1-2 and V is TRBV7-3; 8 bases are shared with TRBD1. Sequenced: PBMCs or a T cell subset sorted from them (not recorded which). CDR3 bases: TGTGCCAGCAGCCCCGGGACAGGTCGTTACGGCTACACCTTC. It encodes CASSPGTGRYGYTF.